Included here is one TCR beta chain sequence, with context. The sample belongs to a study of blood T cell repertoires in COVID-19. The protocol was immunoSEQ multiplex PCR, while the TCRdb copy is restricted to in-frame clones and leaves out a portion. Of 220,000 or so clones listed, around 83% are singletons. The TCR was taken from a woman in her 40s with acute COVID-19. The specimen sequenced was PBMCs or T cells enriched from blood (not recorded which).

The CDR3 is CASSSTGTGETFF. The DNA for the CDR3 is TGTGCCAGCAGCTCCACCGGGACAGGGGAGACTTTCTTT. The V call is TRBV7-3, the J call TRBJ1-1; 10 bases line up with TRBD1. The CDR3 spans 13 residues. With 4 bases clipped from V and 12 bases from J, the junction kept 8 bases outside the gene matches. The germline gives CDR1 SGHTA, CDR2 FQGTGA.